Listed below are T cell receptor beta chains from one sample, sequenced in a study of blood T cell repertoires in COVID-19. TCRdb keeps only in-frame clones here, not all; method: immunoSEQ multiplex PCR. The table has around 120,000 clones, approximately 87% seen once. The sample consisted of peripheral blood. Every receptor here comes from a man in his sixties or seventies who had recovered from COVID-19. CDR3s include the opening cysteine and the closing phenylalanine or tryptophan. A D gene is named only where the DNA matches it firmly. The listing skips clone size in some rows; elsewhere it reads once, few, many or a size class.

j_call,clone_size,d_call,v_call,cdr3_aa,cdr3_nt
TRBJ2-3,.,.,TRBV1,CTSSQGLTRRTGDTQYF,TGCACCAGCAGCCAAGGTCTGACACGGAGGACTGGAGATACGCAGTATTTT
TRBJ1-4,.,.,TRBV28,CASRSGGTNEKLFF,TGTGCCAGCAGGTCGGGGGGGACTAATGAAAAACTGTTTTTT
TRBJ1-6,once,TRBD1,TRBV7-6,CASRGQGGNSPLHF,TGTGCCAGCAGGGGACAGGGAGGGAATTCACCCCTCCACTTT
TRBJ2-2,.,TRBD2,TRBV11-3,CASSLGGSGTGELFF,TGTGCCAGCAGCTTAGGCGGGAGCGGCACCGGGGAGCTGTTTTTT
TRBJ2-2,.,TRBD2,TRBV28,CASSPGLVWMEHTGELFF,TGTGCCAGCAGTCCCGGACTAGTCTGGATGGAACACACCGGGGAGCTGTTTTTT
TRBJ1-1,.,.,TRBV5-1,CASSLDSLNTEAFF,TGCGCCAGCAGCTTGGATAGTTTGAACACTGAAGCTTTCTTT
TRBJ2-1,once,TRBD2,TRBV9,CASSVEGYLGGNEQFF,TGTGCCAGCAGCGTAGAGGGGTATTTGGGGGGGAATGAGCAGTTCTTC
TRBJ1-2,few,TRBD1,TRBV15,CATSREGTGDGYTF,TGTGCCACCAGCAGAGAGGGGACAGGGGATGGCTACACCTTC
TRBJ1-4,.,.,TRBV5-1,CASSFRPAGKDEKLFF,TGCGCCAGCAGCTTCCGCCCGGCGGGGAAGGATGAAAAACTGTTTTTT
TRBJ1-1,.,.,TRBV30,CAFRVTEAFF,TGTGCCTTCAGGGTCACTGAAGCTTTCTTT
TRBJ1-5,.,.,TRBV2,CASSEFGSGVNQPQHF,TGTGCCAGCAGTGAATTCGGGTCAGGGGTTAATCAGCCCCAGCATTTT
TRBJ1-1,.,.,TRBV29-1,CSVAGARTEAFF,TGCAGCGTTGCAGGGGCGAGGACTGAAGCTTTCTTT
TRBJ2-1,.,TRBD2,TRBV6-1,CATRAGGPGEQFF,TGTGCCACCCGGGCGGGAGGGCCGGGTGAGCAGTTCTTC
TRBJ2-1,.,.,TRBV11-2,CASSLAGESEQFF,TGTGCCAGCAGCTTAGCAGGGGAGAGTGAGCAGTTCTTC
TRBJ2-2,.,TRBD1,TRBV3-1/TRBV3-2,CASSQRQGAGELFF,TGTGCCAGCAGCCAACGACAGGGGGCCGGGGAGCTGTTTTTT
TRBJ2-1,.,TRBD2,TRBV2,CASSPTLGLAGANEQFF,TGTGCCAGCAGTCCCACTTTGGGACTAGCGGGAGCAAATGAGCAGTTCTTC
TRBJ1-3,.,.,TRBV7-8,CASSSVAGRGSGNTIYF,TGTGCCAGCAGTTCGGTAGCAGGGAGGGGATCTGGAAACACCATATATTTT
TRBJ2-2,.,TRBD1,TRBV4-2,CASSPRGQGGPGELFF,TGTGCCAGCAGCCCCCGGGGACAGGGTGGTCCCGGGGAGCTGTTTTTT
TRBJ2-1,few,TRBD2,TRBV2,CASRDPTSGGGDNEQFF,TGTGCCAGCAGAGACCCGACTAGCGGGGGGGGTGACAATGAGCAGTTCTTC
TRBJ1-4,.,.,TRBV11-2,CASSLVRPGANEKLFF,TGTGCCAGCAGCTTAGTTCGGCCAGGGGCTAATGAAAAACTGTTTTTT
TRBJ1-5,.,.,TRBV5-1,CASSLDQGTYQPQHF,TGCGCCAGCAGCTTGGACCAGGGGACGTATCAGCCCCAGCATTTT
TRBJ1-1,.,TRBD1,TRBV9,CASSAQQGVNTEAFF,TGTGCCAGCAGCGCCCAACAGGGGGTGAACACTGAAGCTTTCTTT
TRBJ1-1,.,.,TRBV2,CASSLYGQQNTEAFF,TGTGCCAGCAGTTTGTACGGACAGCAGAACACTGAAGCTTTCTTT
TRBJ2-7,.,TRBD2,TRBV19,CASSRSGTSYEQYF,TGTGCCAGTAGCCGTAGCGGGACCTCCTACGAGCAGTACTTC
TRBJ1-6,.,TRBD1,TRBV6-6,CASSYTGVDSPLHF,TGTGCCAGCAGCTATACAGGGGTGGACTCACCCCTCCACTTT
TRBJ2-5,.,TRBD1,TRBV5-5,CASSWGQGLETQYF,TGTGCCAGCAGTTGGGGACAGGGTCTTGAGACCCAGTACTTC
TRBJ2-2,.,TRBD2,TRBV7-2,CASSLGSGGYTGELFF,TGTGCCAGCAGCTTAGGTAGCGGGGGTTACACCGGGGAGCTGTTTTTT
TRBJ2-5,.,TRBD2,TRBV9,CASSVAVTSGETQYF,TGTGCCAGCAGCGTAGCCGTGACTAGCGGGGAGACCCAGTACTTC
TRBJ2-7,.,TRBD1,TRBV2,CASTVDRATYEQYF,TGTGCCAGCACCGTGGACAGGGCGACTTACGAGCAGTACTTC
TRBJ1-4,.,.,TRBV7-9,CASSLAREKLFF,TGTGCCAGCAGCTTAGCCAGGGAAAAACTGTTTTTT
TRBJ1-1,.,TRBD1,TRBV19,CASSHRGEDTEAFF,TGTGCCAGTAGCCACAGGGGCGAGGACACTGAAGCTTTCTTT
TRBJ1-2,.,TRBD1,TRBV7-2,CASSRDRTYGYTF,TGTGCCAGCAGCCGGGACAGGACTTATGGCTACACCTTC
TRBJ2-5,.,TRBD2,TRBV5-1,CASNIVSGRDVETQYF,TGCGCCAGCAATATCGTCAGCGGGAGGGACGTGGAGACCCAGTACTTC
TRBJ2-3,.,TRBD1,TRBV29-1,CSAPDSGGGDTQYF,TGCAGCGCCCCCGACTCAGGGGGTGGGGATACGCAGTATTTT
TRBJ2-5,.,TRBD2,TRBV18,CASSRRTSGGSETQYF,TGTGCCAGCTCACGAAGGACGAGCGGGGGGTCAGAGACCCAGTACTTC
TRBJ1-4,.,TRBD1,TRBV6-5,CASRGQGSTNEKLFF,TGTGCCAGCAGGGGACAGGGGTCAACTAATGAAAAACTGTTTTTT
TRBJ2-3,.,.,TRBV5-1,CASSGTGPDTQYF,TGCGCCAGCAGCGGTACAGGGCCAGATACGCAGTATTTT
TRBJ1-1,once,.,TRBV21-1,CASSDATGENTEAFF,TGTGCCAGCAGCGATGCCACAGGGGAGAACACTGAAGCTTTCTTT
TRBJ2-2,.,.,TRBV9,CASRQTSNTGELFF,TGTGCCAGCAGACAGACGTCGAACACCGGGGAGCTGTTTTTT